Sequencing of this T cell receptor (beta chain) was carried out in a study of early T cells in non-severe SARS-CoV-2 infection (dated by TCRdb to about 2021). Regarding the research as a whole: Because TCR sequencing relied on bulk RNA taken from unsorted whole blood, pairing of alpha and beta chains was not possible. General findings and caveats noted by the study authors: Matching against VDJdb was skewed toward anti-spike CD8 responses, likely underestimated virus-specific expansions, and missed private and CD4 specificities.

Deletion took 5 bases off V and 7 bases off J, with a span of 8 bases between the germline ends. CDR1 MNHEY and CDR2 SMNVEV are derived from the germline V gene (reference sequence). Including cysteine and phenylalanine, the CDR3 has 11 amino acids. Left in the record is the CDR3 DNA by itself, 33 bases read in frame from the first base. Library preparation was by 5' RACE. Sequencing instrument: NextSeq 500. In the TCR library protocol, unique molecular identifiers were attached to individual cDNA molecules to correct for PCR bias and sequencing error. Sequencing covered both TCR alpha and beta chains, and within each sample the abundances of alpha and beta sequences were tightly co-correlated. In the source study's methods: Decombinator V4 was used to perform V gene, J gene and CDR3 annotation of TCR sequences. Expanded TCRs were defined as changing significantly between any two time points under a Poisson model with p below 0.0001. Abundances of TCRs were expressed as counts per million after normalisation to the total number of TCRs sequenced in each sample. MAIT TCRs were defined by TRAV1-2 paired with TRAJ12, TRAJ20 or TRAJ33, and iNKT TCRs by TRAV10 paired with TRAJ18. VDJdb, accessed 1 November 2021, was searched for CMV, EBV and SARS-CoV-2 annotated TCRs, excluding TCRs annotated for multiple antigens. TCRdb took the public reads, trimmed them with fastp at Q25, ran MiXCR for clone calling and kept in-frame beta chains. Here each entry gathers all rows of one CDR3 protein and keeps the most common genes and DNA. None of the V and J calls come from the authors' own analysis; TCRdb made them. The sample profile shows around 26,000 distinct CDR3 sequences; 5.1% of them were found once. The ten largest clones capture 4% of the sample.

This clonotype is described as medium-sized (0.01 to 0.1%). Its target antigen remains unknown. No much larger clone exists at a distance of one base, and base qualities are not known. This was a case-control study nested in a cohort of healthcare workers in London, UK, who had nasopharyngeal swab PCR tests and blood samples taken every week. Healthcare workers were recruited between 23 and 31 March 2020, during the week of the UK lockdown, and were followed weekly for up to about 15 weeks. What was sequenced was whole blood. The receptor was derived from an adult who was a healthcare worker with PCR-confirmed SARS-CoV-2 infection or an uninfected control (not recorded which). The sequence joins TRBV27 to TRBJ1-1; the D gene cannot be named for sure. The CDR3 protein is CASSLSGEAFF. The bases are TGTGCCAGCAGTCTTAGTGGTGAAGCTTTCTTT.